Listed below are T cell receptor beta chains from one sample, sequenced in a study of Graves' ophthalmopathy and Graves' hyperthyroidism. Each CDR3 protein gets one entry after TCRdb re-called the multiplex PCR reads with MiXCR. The table shows around 1.1 million distinct CDR3 sequences, with less than 45% occurring only once. Input material: peripheral blood or thyroid tissue (not recorded which). The receptors shown here come from an adult man with Graves' hyperthyroidism. Each CDR3 is given without its conserved first and last residue. Expanded clones get a size class; other rows say once, few or many, or leave the size out.

j_call,cdr3_length,clone_size,v_call,cdr3_aa
TRBJ1-3,14,few,TRBV10-3,AWGRTGGVSGNTIY
TRBJ2-7,12,few,TRBV6-5,ASLLAGGRVEQY
TRBJ2-6,14,many,TRBV24-1,ATSDSGVAGANVLT
TRBJ2-5,11,many,TRBV5-1,ASSLQVRETQY
TRBJ1-4,13,NA,TRBV10-2,ASSEPGQVNEKLF
TRBJ1-2,14,many,TRBV15,ATSRERALGDYGYT
TRBJ1-6,13,many,TRBV12-3/TRBV12-4,ASSTATGVNSPLH
TRBJ1-2,14,NA,TRBV14,ASSQDVAGFRDGYT
TRBJ2-7,13,many,TRBV24-1,ATSDLRAGSHEQY
TRBJ2-5,12,NA,TRBV9,ASSPGEGGETQY
TRBJ1-5,12,once,TRBV30,AWSEGTGSQPQH
TRBJ1-1,10,many,TRBV20-1,SAVLGRTEAF
TRBJ1-5,14,few,TRBV4-3,ASSHLYSERDQPQH
TRBJ1-1,14,NA,TRBV29-1,SVSSPGQLSNTEAF
TRBJ1-5,11,many,TRBV10-3,AIREGGGKPQH
TRBJ1-5,13,many,TRBV19,ASSISKGSSQPQH
TRBJ1-1,11,many,TRBV6-2/TRBV6-3,ASSSSGRVVAF
TRBJ2-7,13,NA,TRBV10-3,AISESPVSSYEQY
TRBJ2-6,13,NA,TRBV15,ATARGEDGANVLT
TRBJ2-7,15,many,TRBV7-8,ASSQGRGGSLDYEQY
TRBJ1-1,11,many,TRBV15,ATSRERGHEAF
TRBJ2-7,14,few,TRBV27,ASRKTSGSVGSEQY
TRBJ2-7,13,NA,TRBV20-1,SARAHSGPPYEQY
TRBJ1-4,12,NA,TRBV7-9,ASSSPGGAEKLF
TRBJ1-5,13,few,TRBV30,AWSQNNAGNQPQH